This T cell receptor (beta chain) was profiled in a study of blood T cell repertoires in COVID-19. Across the study: Samples came from the United States, Italy and Spain, spanning acute and convalescent COVID-19.

Germline V gene lookup returns CDR1 MNHEY and CDR2 SVGAGI. V shed 8 bases and J shed 9 bases, with 18 bases lying between them. The CDR3 extends over 13 amino acids. Generated by immunoSEQ multiplex PCR, the TCRdb table keeps only in-frame clones and is missing some. The data hold around 28,000 clones, with around three quarters observed a single time. The specimen sequenced was peripheral blood. The chain recombines TRBV6-5 with TRBJ2-3; possibly TRBD1 for D (6 bases). This receptor was taken from a man between 65 and 85 years old with acute or convalescent COVID-19. The CDR3 protein is CASSGAEIQTQYF. CDR3 in DNA: TGTGCCAGCTCAGGGGCTGAGATTCAAACGCAGTATTTT.